This T cell receptor beta chain was retrieved from a study of spatial heterogeneity in lung cancer. About the study: Sequences of the beta chain were consistently detected in greater numbers than alpha-chain sequences. Tumor regions showed TCR transcript counts that correlated strongly with a T cell module score from matched bulk RNA-seq.

This sample's time point: sample taken at primary tumor resection. Study-wide points: Nonsynonymous mutation counts, ubiquitous and regional, were tracked by the respective counts of ubiquitous and regional expanded TCRs. It was found that expanded intratumoral alpha and beta TCR counts tracked tumor mutation counts.

V gave up 0 bases and J gave up 8 bases, with 10 bases separating them. Germline CDR1 is LGHNA and CDR2 is YNFKEQ. The CDR3 runs 14 residues. In this sample, this clonotype is medium-sized. The target antigen is unknown. TCR cDNA molecules were tagged individually, and each one carried a unique molecular identifier. Each CDR3 protein gets one entry after TCRdb re-called the 5' RACE reads with MiXCR. The sample holds about 11,000 distinct CDR3 sequences, about an eighth seen once. This TCR was sampled from a female donor with early-stage non-small cell lung cancer. Specimen: lung tumor tissue, collected at surgery. This chain links TRBV4-2 with TRBJ1-4; D possibly corresponds to TRBD1 (6 bases). The CDR3 DNA reads as TGTGCCAGCAGCCAAGATAGAGGGGGAGAAAAACTGTTTTTT. This encodes CASSQDRGGEKLFF.